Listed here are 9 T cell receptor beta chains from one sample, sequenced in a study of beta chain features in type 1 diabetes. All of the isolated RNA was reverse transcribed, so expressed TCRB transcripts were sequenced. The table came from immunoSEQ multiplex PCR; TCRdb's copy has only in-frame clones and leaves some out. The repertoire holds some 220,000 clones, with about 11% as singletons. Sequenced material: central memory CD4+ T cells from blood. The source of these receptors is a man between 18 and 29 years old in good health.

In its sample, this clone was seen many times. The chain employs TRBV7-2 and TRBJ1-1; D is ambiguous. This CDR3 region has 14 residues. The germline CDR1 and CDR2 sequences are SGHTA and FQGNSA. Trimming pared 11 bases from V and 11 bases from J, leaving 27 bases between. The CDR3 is CALSGVGVNTGAFF. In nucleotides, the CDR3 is TGTGCCCTCAGTGGGGTCGGTGTGAACACCGGTGCTTTCTTT.

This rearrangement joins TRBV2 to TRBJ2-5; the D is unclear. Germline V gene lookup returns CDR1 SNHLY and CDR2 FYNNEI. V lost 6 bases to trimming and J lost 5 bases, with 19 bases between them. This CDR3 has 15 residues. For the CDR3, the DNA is TGTGCCAGCAGAGCCGGGCTTCCTAACGAGGAGACCCAGTACTTC. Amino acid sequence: CASRAGLPNEETQYF. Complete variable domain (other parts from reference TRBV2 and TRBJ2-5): EPEVTQTPSHQVTQMGQEVILRCVPISNHLYFYWYRQILGQKVEFLVSFYNNEISEKSEIFDDQFSVERPDGSNFTLKIRSTKLEDSAMYFCASRAGLPNEETQYFGPGTRLLVL.

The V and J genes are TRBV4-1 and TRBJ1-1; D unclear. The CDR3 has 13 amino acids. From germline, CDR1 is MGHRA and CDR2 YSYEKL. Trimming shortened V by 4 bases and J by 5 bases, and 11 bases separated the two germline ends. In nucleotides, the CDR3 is TGCGCCAGCAGCCTCGTTGGTCAGACTGAAGCTTTCTTT. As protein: CASSLVGQTEAFF.

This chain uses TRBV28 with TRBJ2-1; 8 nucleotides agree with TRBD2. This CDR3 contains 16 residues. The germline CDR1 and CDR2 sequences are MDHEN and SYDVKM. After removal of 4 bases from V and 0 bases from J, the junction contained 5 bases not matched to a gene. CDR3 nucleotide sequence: TGTGCCAGCAGTTCCCCAAGCGGGAGCTCCTACAATGAGCAGTTCTTC. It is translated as CASSSPSGSSYNEQFF.

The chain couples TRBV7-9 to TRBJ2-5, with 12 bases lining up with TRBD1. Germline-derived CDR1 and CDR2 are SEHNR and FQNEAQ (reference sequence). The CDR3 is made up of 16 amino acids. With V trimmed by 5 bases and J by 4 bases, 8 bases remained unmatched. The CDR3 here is CASSLDGTGGGETQYF. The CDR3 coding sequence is TGTGCCAGCAGCCTGGACGGGACAGGGGGCGGAGAGACCCAGTACTTC.

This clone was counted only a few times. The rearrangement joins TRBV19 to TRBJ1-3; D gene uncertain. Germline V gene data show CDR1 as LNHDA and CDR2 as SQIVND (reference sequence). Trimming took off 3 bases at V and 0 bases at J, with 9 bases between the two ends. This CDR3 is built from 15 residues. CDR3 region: CASSMEGISGNTIYF. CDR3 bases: TGTGCCAGTAGTATGGAGGGCATCTCTGGAAACACCATATATTTT. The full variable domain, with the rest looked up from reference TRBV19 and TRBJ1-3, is DGGITQSPKYLFRKEGQNVTLSCEQNLNHDAMYWYRQDPGQGLRLIYYSQIVNDFQKGDIAEGYSVSREKKESFPLTVTSAQKNPTAFYLCASSMEGISGNTIYFGEGSWLTVV.

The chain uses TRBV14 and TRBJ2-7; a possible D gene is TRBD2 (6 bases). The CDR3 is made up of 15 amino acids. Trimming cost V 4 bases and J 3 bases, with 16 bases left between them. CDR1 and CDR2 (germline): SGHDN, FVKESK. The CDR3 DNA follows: TGTGCCAGCAGCCCCCCGCGGGGTTTGGACTACGAGCAGTACTTC. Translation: CASSPPRGLDYEQYF.

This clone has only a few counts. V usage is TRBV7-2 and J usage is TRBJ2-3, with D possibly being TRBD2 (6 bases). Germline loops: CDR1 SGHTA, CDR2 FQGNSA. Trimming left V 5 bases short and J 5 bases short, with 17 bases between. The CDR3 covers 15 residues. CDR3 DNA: TGTGCCAGCAGCCTGGGACTGACTAATGGAGATACGCAGTATTTT. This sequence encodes CASSLGLTNGDTQYF.

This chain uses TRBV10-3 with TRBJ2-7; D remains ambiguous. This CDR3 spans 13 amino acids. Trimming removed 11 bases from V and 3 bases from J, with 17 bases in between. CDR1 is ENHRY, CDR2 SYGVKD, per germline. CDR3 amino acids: CASRFRLGYEQYF. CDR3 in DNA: TGTGCCTCCCGATTCCGGCTGGGCTACGAGCAGTACTTC.